This T cell receptor beta chain was identified during a study of blood T cell repertoires in COVID-19. The wider study: COVID-19 samples, acute and convalescent, were from the United States, Italy and Spain. From T cells, B-cell-depleted T cells, or PBMCs came the material, which was cDNA or gDNA.

V gave up 1 base and J gave up 0 bases, with 10 bases separating them. Germline values: CDR1 LNHNV, CDR2 YYDKDF (reference sequence). The CDR3 sequence is 16 residues long. Original handling: For nucleated cells, counts were estimated from reference gene primer amplification. Profiled with immunoSEQ multiplex PCR; TCRdb holds only in-frame clones, not every one. V and J calls and clone size come straight from that table; D and trimming were deduced from the DNA. The data contain 200,000 to 250,000 clones, 70% to 90% of them seen just once; the ten biggest clones take up about 2.2%. The TCR sequence derives from a man aged 25-40 years who had recovered from COVID-19. The chain carries TRBV15 and TRBJ1-5, with D possibly being TRBD1 (5 bases). The material sequenced was peripheral blood. The CDR3 DNA is TGTGCCACCAGCAGAGGGACACTCTATAGCAATCAGCCCCAGCATTTT. This gives the protein CATSRGTLYSNQPQHF.